Following are 17 T cell receptor beta chains from one sample sequenced in a study of blood T cell repertoires in COVID-19. Sequenced by immunoSEQ multiplex PCR; TCRdb stores in-frame clones only, minus some. The table lists tens of thousands of clones, roughly 90% of them singletons. Sequencing was carried out using peripheral blood. These receptors were taken from a human donor in a cohort sampled during active COVID-19.

The rearrangement joins TRBV3-1 (or the pseudogene TRBV3-2) to TRBJ2-7; possibly TRBD2 for D (5 bases). Germline V lookup: CDR1 LGHDT, CDR2 YNNKEL (reference sequence). V was shortened by 1 base and J by 4 bases, with 14 bases between the two germline ends. CDR3 size: 15 residues. The DNA of the CDR3 is TGTGCCAGCAGCCAAGCCTCCCCCTGGGAGTACGAGCAGTACTTC. It codes for CASSQASPWEYEQYF.

The V and J genes are TRBV7-3 and TRBJ1-4; 8 bases agree with TRBD1. The CDR3 covers 16 residues. Losses at the gene ends were 5 bases for V and 6 bases for J; bases not matched to a gene: 11. CDR1 is SGHTA, CDR2 FQGTGA, per germline. The DNA for the CDR3 is TGTGCCAGCAGCCCCGGACAGGGAAGAGAGGATGAAAAACTGTTTTTT. Amino acids: CASSPGQGREDEKLFF.

This clone was seen a handful of times. The V call is TRBV27, the J call TRBJ2-7; a weak D match, TRBD1 (6 bases). CDR1 and CDR2 (germline): MNHEY, SMNVEV (reference sequence). V was cut by 3 bases and J by 2 bases, with 11 bases left in between. The CDR3 has 14 residues. The CDR3 DNA reads as TGTGCCAGCAGTTTGGGACAAAACGCCTACGAGCAGTACTTC. This encodes CASSLGQNAYEQYF.

CDR3 nucleotide sequence: TGTGCCAGCAGCCAGGAGGGACAGGGACTCTACGAGCAGTACTTC. This translates into CASSQEGQGLYEQYF. V and J are TRBV7-9 and TRBJ2-7, with TRBD1 identical over 9 bases. The junction had 8 bases not matched to a gene; V was cut back by 5 bases and J by 3 bases. The germline V gene has CDR1 SEHNR and CDR2 FQNEAQ (reference sequence). The CDR3 consists of 15 residues.

This clone was detected only a few times. The chain employs TRBV4-1 and TRBJ2-2; TRBD1 aligns across 8 bases. Germline V gives CDR1 MGHRA, CDR2 YSYEKL. Germline trimming cut 1 base from V and 2 bases from J; bases unmatched to any gene: 3. This CDR3 comprises 16 residues. CDR3 residues: CASSQGGQGNTGELFF. The CDR3 DNA reads TGCGCCAGCAGCCAAGGAGGACAGGGTAACACCGGGGAGCTGTTTTTT.

The gene calls are TRBV4-3 and TRBJ1-1; a weak D match, TRBD1 (5 bases). Germline V gene sequence: CDR1 LGHNA, CDR2 YSLEER. Trimming removed 5 bases at V and 1 base at J, with 11 bases between. The length of the CDR3 is 14 residues. Here the CDR3 reads CASSFNTGNTEAFF. CDR3 in DNA: TGCGCCAGCAGCTTTAATACAGGGAACACTGAAGCTTTCTTT.

V gene TRBV6-2 or TRBV6-3 combines with J gene TRBJ2-7; D is unresolved. Trimming pared 2 bases from V and 3 bases from J, leaving 5 bases between. CDR1 is MNHEY and CDR2 is SVGEGT in the germline V gene. The CDR3 sequence is 12 residues long. The CDR3 nucleotides read TGTGCCAGCAGTTACACGGTCTACGAGCAGTACTTC. Its protein product is CASSYTVYEQYF.

The genes are TRBV5-1 and TRBJ2-7, with TRBD1 matching over 8 bases. V lost 5 bases and J lost 0; bases outside the gene matches: 10. CDR1 SGHRS and CDR2 YFSETQ come from the germline V gene. The CDR3 covers 16 residues. CDR3 loop: CASRQAGQVSSYEQYF. The CDR3 DNA sequence: TGCGCCAGCAGACAGGCGGGACAGGTCTCCTCCTACGAGCAGTACTTC.

This sequence joins TRBV11-2 and TRBJ2-7, with 9 bases fitting TRBD2. CDR3 length: 16 residues. V dropped 1 base and J dropped 4; count of bases not matched to a gene: 8. The germline CDR1 and CDR2 sequences are SGHAT and FQNNGV. CDR3 sequence reads: CASSLGWASGEYEQYF. As DNA, the CDR3 is TGTGCCAGCAGCTTAGGGTGGGCTAGCGGGGAATACGAGCAGTACTTC.

This chain connects TRBV7-8 to TRBJ1-5; tentative D call: TRBD1 (6 bases). Trimming left V 3 bases short and J 3 bases short, with 15 bases between. Germline V gene lookup returns CDR1 SGHVS and CDR2 FQNEAQ. This CDR3 contains 16 residues. This chain's CDR3 is CASSLLAGAPNQPQHF. The CDR3 region has the DNA TGTGCCAGCAGCTTGCTGGCAGGGGCTCCCAATCAGCCCCAGCATTTT. Drawing the rest from reference TRBV7-8 and TRBJ1-5, the complete variable domain is GAGVSQSPRYKVAKRGQDVALRCDPISGHVSLFWYQQALGQGPEFLTYFQNEAQLDKSGLPSDRFFAERPEGSVSTLKIQRTQQEDSAVYLCASSLLAGAPNQPQHFGDGTRLSIL.

The gene calls are TRBV2 and TRBJ2-7; D uncertain. V lost 3 bases to trimming and J lost 6 bases, with 6 bases between them. Germline-derived CDR1 and CDR2 are SNHLY and FYNNEI. The length of the CDR3 is 11 residues. The CDR3 reads CASSENSEQYF. The CDR3, as DNA: TGTGCCAGCAGTGAGAACAGCGAGCAGTACTTC.

The rearrangement joins TRBV6-6 to TRBJ1-3, with D perhaps matching TRBD1 (6 bases). The CDR3 covers 15 residues. CDR1 and CDR2 from the germline V gene are MNHNY and SVGAGI (reference sequence). V was pared by 8 bases and J by 1 base, with 15 bases between. CDR3 nucleotide sequence: TGTGCCAGCGTTAACAGGGCACCGTCTGGAAACACCATATATTTT. The encoded protein is CASVNRAPSGNTIYF.

Worth noting for this clone: The junction does not match germline at one end; this may be a read error. The chain couples TRBV7-9 to TRBJ1-3, with D tentatively TRBD1 (5 bases). From germline, CDR1 is SEHNR and CDR2 FQNEAQ (reference sequence). This CDR3 has 12 residues. The CDR3, as DNA: TGTGCCAGCAGCTTATCAGGGTGGGAAAGAGATTTT. Translating it yields CASSLSGWERDF. Complete variable domain (other parts from reference TRBV7-9 and TRBJ1-3): DTGVSQNPRHKITKRGQNVTFRCDPISEHNRLYWYRQTLGQGPEFLTYFQNEAQLEKSRLLSDRFSAERPKGSFSTLEIQRTEQGDSAMYLCASSLSGWERDFGEGSWLTVV.

CDR3 nucleotide sequence: TGTGCCAGCTCACCACGGTCAAGTAGACTAGCGGGAGGCAGGGCCAAAAACATTCAGTACTTC. As protein: CASSPRSSRLAGGRAKNIQYF. The chain employs TRBV18 and TRBJ2-4; 13 bases map to TRBD2. J gave up 1 base and V 1 base, and 13 bases lay outside the gene matches. Germline assignment: CDR1 KGHSH and CDR2 LQKENI. The CDR3 is made up of 21 amino acids.

This clone was seen more than once but under ten times. The chain links TRBV7-6 to TRBJ2-2, with 12 bases matching TRBD1. The CDR3 extends over 16 amino acids. The ends lost 4 bases at V and 3 bases at J; junction bases unmatched: 3. Germline lookup yields CDR1 SGHVS and CDR2 FNYEAQ. The CDR3 loop is CASSSGQGAHTGELFF. For the CDR3, the DNA is TGTGCCAGCAGCTCGGGACAGGGGGCACACACCGGGGAGCTGTTTTTT.

This sequence joins TRBV4-2 and TRBJ1-2, with D possibly being TRBD1 (6 bases). The CDR3 extends over 15 amino acids. V lost 0 bases and J lost 7, with 15 bases in between. In germline, CDR1 is LGHNA, CDR2 YNFKEQ. The DNA of the CDR3 is TGTGCCAGCAGCCAAGATGGGTGGACAGTGGGTGGCTACACCTTC. It specifies CASSQDGWTVGGYTF.

This chain connects TRBV12-3 or TRBV12-4 to TRBJ2-5, with a possible D match to TRBD1 (6 bases). CDR3 length: 13 residues. V was clipped by 4 bases and J by 10 bases, with 16 bases between them. CDR3 coding DNA: TGTGCCAGCAGTTACGGACTCCGCAGGGGCCAGTACTTC. Its protein product is CASSYGLRRGQYF.